A selection of T cell receptor beta chains follows, all from one sample in a study of T cell responses to AZD1222 COVID-19 vaccine. Sequencing used immunoSEQ multiplex PCR; TCRdb keeps in-frame clones, though not all of them. The sample yields fewer than 130,000 clones, around 92% seen once. The specimen comprised peripheral blood, sampled on day 0 of AZD1222 vaccination. All receptors come from an adult in good health. Both conserved end residues are part of each CDR3. A D gene is named only where the DNA matches it firmly. Size tells how often a clone was seen (once, few, many) or the class of an expanded clone, and some rows leave it out.

D | J | V | size | DNA | CDR3
TRBD2 | TRBJ2-1 | TRBV6-2/TRBV6-3 | . | TGTGCCAGCAGTTACGGAACTAGCGGGGGTTATCCTTACAATGAGCAGTTCTTC | CASSYGTSGGYPYNEQFF
. | TRBJ2-2 | TRBV24-1 | . | TGTGCCGCCAACGCTGGTCCTGGAGATAACACCGGGGAGCTGTTTTTT | CAANAGPGDNTGELFF
. | TRBJ2-2 | TRBV30 | . | TGTGCCTGGAGTCCCGGGGCCCACACCGGGGAGCTGTTTTTT | CAWSPGAHTGELFF
. | TRBJ2-1 | TRBV3-1/TRBV3-2 | . | TGTGCCAGCGGGGGCCGGTTCAGCTCCTACAATGAGCAGTTCTTC | CASGGRFSSYNEQFF
TRBD2 | TRBJ2-7 | TRBV20-1 | . | TGCAGTGCTAGAACAGCGGGAGAGCAGTACTTC | CSARTAGEQYF
. | TRBJ1-6 | TRBV7-9 | . | TGTGCCAGCAGCCCAGCCCAGAATTCACCCCTCCACTTT | CASSPAQNSPLHF
TRBD1 | TRBJ2-2 | TRBV5-5 | . | TGTGCCAGCAGCGTAGGGACAGCCGGTACCGGGGAGCTGTTTTTT | CASSVGTAGTGELFF
TRBD1 | TRBJ2-7 | TRBV5-4 | . | TGTGCCAGCAGCGACGACAGGGGGTCCTACGAGCAGTACTTC | CASSDDRGSYEQYF
. | TRBJ1-2 | TRBV27 | . | TGTGCCAGCAGTTTATCGGGGGCCTCTACTAACAACTATGGCTACACCTTC | CASSLSGASTNNYGYTF
. | TRBJ1-1 | TRBV18 | . | TGTGCCAGCTCACCGCTTGAGGGGTTAGGGAACACTGAAGCTTTCTTT | CASSPLEGLGNTEAFF
. | TRBJ1-1 | TRBV19 | . | TGTGCCAGTAGTACCCTCAGGGCTGAAGCTTTCTTT | CASSTLRAEAFF
. | TRBJ1-3 | TRBV18 | . | TGTGCCAGCTCGCAGGGGCAGCCTTCCTCTGGAAACACCATATATTTT | CASSQGQPSSGNTIYF
. | TRBJ1-2 | TRBV12-3/TRBV12-4 | . | TGTGCCAGCAGTTTAGGGCTTACCTATGGCTACACCTTC | CASSLGLTYGYTF
TRBD1 | TRBJ1-1 | TRBV6-5 | . | TGTGCCAGCAACAGACAGGGGTTAGGAACTGAAGCTTTCTTT | CASNRQGLGTEAFF
. | TRBJ1-2 | TRBV5-6 | . | TGTGCCAGCAGCTTGGTTGGGGGGTCCTATGGCTACACCTTC | CASSLVGGSYGYTF
. | TRBJ1-5 | TRBV5-3 | . | TGTGCCAGAAGCTTGGAGATCCATAGCAATCAGCCCCAGCATTTT | CARSLEIHSNQPQHF
. | TRBJ1-2 | TRBV6-2/TRBV6-3 | . | TGTGCCAGCAGTTACTTGGGTGGTAACTATGGCTACACCTTC | CASSYLGGNYGYTF
. | TRBJ1-5 | TRBV19 | . | TGTGCCAGTAGTATAGATCTGACAATTAATCAGCCCCAGCATTTT | CASSIDLTINQPQHF
. | TRBJ1-3 | TRBV28 | . | TGTGCCAGCAGCGCCCTGAAGCGGGGCTCTGGAAACACCATATATTTT | CASSALKRGSGNTIYF
. | TRBJ1-3 | TRBV19 | . | TGTGCCAGTAGTATCGGGGGGATCCCTGGAAACACCATATATTTT | CASSIGGIPGNTIYF
. | TRBJ1-5 | TRBV19 | once | TGTGCCAGTAGTAAACGCTGGGCAGAGAGCACTAATCAGCCCCAGCATTTT | CASSKRWAESTNQPQHF
TRBD1 | TRBJ1-5 | TRBV20-1 | . | TGCAGTGCGAGTACAGGGGTGCGTCAGCCCCAGCATTTT | CSASTGVRQPQHF
TRBD1 | TRBJ1-6 | TRBV7-2 | . | TGTGCCAGCACTCGGGACAGGGGCTCAAATTCACCCCTCCACTTT | CASTRDRGSNSPLHF
. | TRBJ2-1 | TRBV19 | . | TGTGCCAGTAGTATCAATGGCCGGGAAACCCATGAGCAGTTCTTC | CASSINGRETHEQFF
. | TRBJ1-1 | TRBV27 | few | TGTGCCAGCAGTTCCCTCCTCGGGGCCGGTGAAGCTTTCTTT | CASSSLLGAGEAFF